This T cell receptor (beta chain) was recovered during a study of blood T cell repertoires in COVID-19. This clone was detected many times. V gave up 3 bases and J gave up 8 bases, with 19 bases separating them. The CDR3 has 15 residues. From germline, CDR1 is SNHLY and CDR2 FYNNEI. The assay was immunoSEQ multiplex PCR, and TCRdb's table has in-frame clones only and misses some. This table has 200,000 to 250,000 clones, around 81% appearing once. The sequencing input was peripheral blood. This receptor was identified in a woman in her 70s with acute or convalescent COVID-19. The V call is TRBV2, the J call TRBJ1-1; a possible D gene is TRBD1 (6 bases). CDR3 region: CASSDARPGQWEAFF. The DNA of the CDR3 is TGTGCCAGCAGTGACGCCCGCCCCGGACAGTGGGAAGCTTTCTTT.